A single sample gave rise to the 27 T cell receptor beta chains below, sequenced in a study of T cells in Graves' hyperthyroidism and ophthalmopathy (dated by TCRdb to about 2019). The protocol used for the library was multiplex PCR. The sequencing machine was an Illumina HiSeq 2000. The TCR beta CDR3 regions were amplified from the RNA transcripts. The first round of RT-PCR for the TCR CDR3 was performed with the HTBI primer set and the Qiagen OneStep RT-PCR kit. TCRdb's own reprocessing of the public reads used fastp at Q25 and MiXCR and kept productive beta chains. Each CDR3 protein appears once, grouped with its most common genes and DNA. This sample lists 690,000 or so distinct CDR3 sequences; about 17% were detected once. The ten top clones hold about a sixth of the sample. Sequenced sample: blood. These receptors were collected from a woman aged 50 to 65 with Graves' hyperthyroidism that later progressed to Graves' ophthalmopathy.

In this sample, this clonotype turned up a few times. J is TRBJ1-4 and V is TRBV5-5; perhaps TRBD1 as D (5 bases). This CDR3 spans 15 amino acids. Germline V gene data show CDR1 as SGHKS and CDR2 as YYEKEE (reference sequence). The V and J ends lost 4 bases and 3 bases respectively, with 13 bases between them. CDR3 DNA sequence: TGTGCCAGCAGCCTGGGGGGGACGCCTAATGAAAAACTGTTTTTT. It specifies CASSLGGTPNEKLFF.

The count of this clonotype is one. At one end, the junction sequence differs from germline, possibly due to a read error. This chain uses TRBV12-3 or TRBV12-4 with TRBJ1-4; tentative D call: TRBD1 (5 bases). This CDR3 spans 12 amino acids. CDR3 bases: TGTGCCAGCAGTTGGGGGGGTGAAAAACTGGTTTTT. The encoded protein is CASSWGGEKLVF.

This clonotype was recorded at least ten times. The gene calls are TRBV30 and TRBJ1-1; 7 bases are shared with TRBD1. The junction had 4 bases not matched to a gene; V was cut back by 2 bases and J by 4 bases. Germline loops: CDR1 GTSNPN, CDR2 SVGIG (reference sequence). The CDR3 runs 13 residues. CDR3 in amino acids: CAWSRQGGTEAFF. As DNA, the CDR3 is TGTGCCTGGAGTCGACAGGGTGGCACTGAAGCTTTCTTT.

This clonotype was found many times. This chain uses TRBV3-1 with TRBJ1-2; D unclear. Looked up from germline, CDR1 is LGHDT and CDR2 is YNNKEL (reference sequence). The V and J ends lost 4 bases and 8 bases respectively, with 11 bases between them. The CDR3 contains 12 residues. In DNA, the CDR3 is TGTGCCAGCAGCCCAATTCTGGGGGGCTACACCTTC. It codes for CASSPILGGYTF.

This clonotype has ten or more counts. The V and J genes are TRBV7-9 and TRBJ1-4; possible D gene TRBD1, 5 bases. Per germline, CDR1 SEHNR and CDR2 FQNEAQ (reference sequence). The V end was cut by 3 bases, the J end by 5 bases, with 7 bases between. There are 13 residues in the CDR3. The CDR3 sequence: CASSFSGNEKLFF. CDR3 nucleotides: TGTGCCAGCAGCTTTTCAGGGAATGAAAAACTGTTTTTT.

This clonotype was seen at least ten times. CDR3 sequence: CSARAESSYNSPLHF. The DNA for the CDR3 is TGCAGTGCTAGAGCGGAGAGCTCCTATAATTCACCCCTCCACTTT. V is TRBV20-1 and J is TRBJ1-6, with D uncertain. Trimming took off 1 base at V and 0 bases at J, with 7 bases between the two ends. Germline-derived CDR1 and CDR2 are DFQATT and SNEGSKA (reference sequence). This CDR3 spans 15 amino acids.

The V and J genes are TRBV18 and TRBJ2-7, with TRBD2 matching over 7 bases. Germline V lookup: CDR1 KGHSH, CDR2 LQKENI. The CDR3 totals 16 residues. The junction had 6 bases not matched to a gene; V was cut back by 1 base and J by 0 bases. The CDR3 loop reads CASSPLPAGISYEQYF. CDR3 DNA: TGTGCCAGCTCACCACTCCCAGCGGGGATCTCCTACGAGCAGTACTTC.

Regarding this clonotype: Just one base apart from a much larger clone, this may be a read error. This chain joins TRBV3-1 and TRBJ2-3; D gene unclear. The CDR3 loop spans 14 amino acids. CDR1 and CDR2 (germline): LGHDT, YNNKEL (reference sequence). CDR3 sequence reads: CASNQAPPTDTQYF. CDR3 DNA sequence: TGTGCCAGCAACCAAGCCCCTCCCACAGATACGCAGTATTTT.

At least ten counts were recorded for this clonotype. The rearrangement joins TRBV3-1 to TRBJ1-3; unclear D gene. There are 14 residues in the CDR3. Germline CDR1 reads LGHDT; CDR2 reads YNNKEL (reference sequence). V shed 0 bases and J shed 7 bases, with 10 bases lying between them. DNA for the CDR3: TGTGCCAGCAGCCAAGACAGGTCCGTGAACACCATATATTTT. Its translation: CASSQDRSVNTIYF.

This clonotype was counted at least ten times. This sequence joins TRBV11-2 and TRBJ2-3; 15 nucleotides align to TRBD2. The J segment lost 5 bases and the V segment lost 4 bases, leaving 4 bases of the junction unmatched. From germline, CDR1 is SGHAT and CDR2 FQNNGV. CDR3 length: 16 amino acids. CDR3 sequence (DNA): TGTGCCAGCAGCTGGACTAGCGGGGGGGCTTTAGATACGCAGTATTTT. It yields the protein CASSWTSGGALDTQYF.

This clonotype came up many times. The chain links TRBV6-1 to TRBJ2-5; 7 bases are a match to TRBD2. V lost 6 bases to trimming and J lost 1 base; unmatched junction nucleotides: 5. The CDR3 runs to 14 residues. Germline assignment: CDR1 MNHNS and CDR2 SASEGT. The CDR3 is CASRRGGTQETQYF. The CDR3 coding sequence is TGTGCCAGCAGGCGCGGGGGAACCCAAGAGACCCAGTACTTC.

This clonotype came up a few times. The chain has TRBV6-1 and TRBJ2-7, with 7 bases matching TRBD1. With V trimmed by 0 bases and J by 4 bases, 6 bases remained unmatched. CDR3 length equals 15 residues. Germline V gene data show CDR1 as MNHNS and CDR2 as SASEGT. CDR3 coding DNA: TGTGCCAGCAGTGAAGCGCCCGGGACAGCATACGAGCAGTACTTC. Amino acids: CASSEAPGTAYEQYF.

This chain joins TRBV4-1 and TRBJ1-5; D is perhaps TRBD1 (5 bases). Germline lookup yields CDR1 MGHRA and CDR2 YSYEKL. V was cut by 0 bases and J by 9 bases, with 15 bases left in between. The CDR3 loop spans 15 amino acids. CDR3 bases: TGCGCCAGCAGCCAAGATCCGGGACCAATTTGGCCCCAGCATTTT. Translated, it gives CASSQDPGPIWPQHF.

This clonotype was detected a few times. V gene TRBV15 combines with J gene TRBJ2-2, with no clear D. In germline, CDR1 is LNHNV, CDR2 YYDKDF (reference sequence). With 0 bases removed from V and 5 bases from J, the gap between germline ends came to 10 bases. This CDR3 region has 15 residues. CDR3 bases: TGTGCCACCAGCAGAGATCCCGATCTTACCGGGGAGCTGTTTTTT. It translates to CATSRDPDLTGELFF.

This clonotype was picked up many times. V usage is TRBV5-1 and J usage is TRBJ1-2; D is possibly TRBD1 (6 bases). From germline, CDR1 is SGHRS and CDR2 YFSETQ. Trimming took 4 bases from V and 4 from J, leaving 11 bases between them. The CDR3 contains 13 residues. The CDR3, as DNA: TGCGCCAGCAGCCTGGGACACCTCTATGGCTACACCTTC. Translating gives CASSLGHLYGYTF.

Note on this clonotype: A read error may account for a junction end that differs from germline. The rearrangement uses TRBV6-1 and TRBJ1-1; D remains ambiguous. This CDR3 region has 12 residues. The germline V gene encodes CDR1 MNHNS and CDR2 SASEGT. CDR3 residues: CASSEVNIEAFF. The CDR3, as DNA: TGTGCCAGCAGTGAAGTAAACATTGAAGCTTTCTTT.

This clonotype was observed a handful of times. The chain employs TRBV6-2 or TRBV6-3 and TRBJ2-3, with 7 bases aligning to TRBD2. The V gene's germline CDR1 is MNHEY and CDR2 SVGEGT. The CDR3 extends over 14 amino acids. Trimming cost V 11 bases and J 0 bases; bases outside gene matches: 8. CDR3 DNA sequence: TGTGCCGGGGGGGGGACGGCTAGCACAGATACGCAGTATTTT. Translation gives CAGGGTASTDTQYF.

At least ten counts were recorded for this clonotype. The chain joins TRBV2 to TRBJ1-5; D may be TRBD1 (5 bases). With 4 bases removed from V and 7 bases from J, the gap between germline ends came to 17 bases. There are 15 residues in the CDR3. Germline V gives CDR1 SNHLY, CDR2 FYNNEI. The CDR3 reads CASSVLDGASQPQHF. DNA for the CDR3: TGTGCCAGCAGTGTGCTTGACGGGGCTAGCCAGCCCCAGCATTTT.

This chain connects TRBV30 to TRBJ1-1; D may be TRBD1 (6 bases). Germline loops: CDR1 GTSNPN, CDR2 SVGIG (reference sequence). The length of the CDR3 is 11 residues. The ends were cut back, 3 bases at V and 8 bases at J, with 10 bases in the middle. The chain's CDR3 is CAWRRTAEAFF. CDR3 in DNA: TGTGCCTGGAGAAGGACAGCGGAAGCTTTCTTT.

The CDR3 DNA follows: TGTGCCAGCAACACCGACAGGGACTCACCCCTCCACTTT. Amino acid sequence: CASNTDRDSPLHF. The V and J genes are TRBV5-5 and TRBJ1-6; TRBD1 matches 7 bases. The CDR3 loop spans 13 amino acids. CDR1 is SGHKS and CDR2 is YYEKEE in the germline V gene (reference sequence). J lost 10 bases, V lost 6 bases, and 7 bases had no gene match.

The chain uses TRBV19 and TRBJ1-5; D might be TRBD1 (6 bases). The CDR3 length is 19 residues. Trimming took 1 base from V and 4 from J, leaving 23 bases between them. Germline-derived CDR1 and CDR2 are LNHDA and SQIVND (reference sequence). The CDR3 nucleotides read TGTGCCAGTAGTATAGTTCAAGGGGACACTCGAGTGCGGAATCAGCCCCAGCATTTT. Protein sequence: CASSIVQGDTRVRNQPQHF.

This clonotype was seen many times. CDR3 sequence: CAWSRGGVTYEQYF. CDR3 bases: TGTGCCTGGAGTCGGGGCGGGGTTACCTACGAGCAGTACTTC. J is TRBJ2-7 and V is TRBV30; a weak D match, TRBD2 (6 bases). CDR1 and CDR2 (germline): GTSNPN, SVGIG (reference sequence). Trimming shortened V by 2 bases and J by 2 bases, and 13 bases separated the two germline ends. This CDR3 comprises 14 residues.

CDR3 sequence: CASSTQGTSSYEQYF. CDR3 sequence (DNA): TGTGCCAGCAGCACTCAGGGGACGAGCTCCTACGAGCAGTACTTC. This chain joins TRBV13 and TRBJ2-7; possibly TRBD1 for D (6 bases). This CDR3 is 15 amino acids long. Trimming took off 5 bases at V and 0 bases at J, with 14 bases between the two ends. The germline CDR1 and CDR2 sequences are PRHDT and FYEKMQ (reference sequence).

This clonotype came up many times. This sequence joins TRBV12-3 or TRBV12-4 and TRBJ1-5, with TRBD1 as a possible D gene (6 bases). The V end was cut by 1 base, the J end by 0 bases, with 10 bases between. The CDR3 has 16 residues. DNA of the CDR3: TGTGCCAGCAGTTTAGAAGGGGGGGGTAGCAATCAGCCCCAGCATTTT. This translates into CASSLEGGGSNQPQHF.

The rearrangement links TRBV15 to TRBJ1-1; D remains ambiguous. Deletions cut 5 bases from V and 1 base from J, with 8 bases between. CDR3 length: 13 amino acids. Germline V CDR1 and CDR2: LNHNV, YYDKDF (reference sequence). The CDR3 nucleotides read TGTGCCACCAGCTTGGGCAGGAACACTGAAGCTTTCTTT. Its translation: CATSLGRNTEAFF.

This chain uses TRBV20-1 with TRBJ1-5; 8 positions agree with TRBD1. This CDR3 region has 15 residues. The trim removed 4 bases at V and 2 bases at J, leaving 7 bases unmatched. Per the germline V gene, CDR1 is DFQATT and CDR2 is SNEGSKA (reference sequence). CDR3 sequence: CSAKDRDRGNQPQHF. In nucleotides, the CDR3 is TGCAGTGCTAAGGACAGGGATCGGGGCAATCAGCCCCAGCATTTT.

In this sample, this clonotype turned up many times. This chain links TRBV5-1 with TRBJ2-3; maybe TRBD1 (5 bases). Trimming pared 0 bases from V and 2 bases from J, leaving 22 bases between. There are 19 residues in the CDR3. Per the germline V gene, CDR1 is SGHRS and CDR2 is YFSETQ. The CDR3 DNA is TGCGCCAGCAGCTTGGTGGTTAGTAGGGGCCCCGCCGACACAGATACGCAGTATTTT. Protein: CASSLVVSRGPADTDTQYF.